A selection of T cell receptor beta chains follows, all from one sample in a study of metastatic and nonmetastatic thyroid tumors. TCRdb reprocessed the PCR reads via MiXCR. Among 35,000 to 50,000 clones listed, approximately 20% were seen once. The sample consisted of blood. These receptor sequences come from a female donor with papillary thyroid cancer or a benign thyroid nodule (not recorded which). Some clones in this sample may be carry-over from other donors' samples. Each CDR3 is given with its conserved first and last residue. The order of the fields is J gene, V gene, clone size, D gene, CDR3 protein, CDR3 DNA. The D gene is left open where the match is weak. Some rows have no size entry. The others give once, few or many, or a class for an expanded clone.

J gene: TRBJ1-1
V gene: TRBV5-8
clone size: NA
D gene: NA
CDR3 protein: CASSLEGGATEAFF
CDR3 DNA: TGTGCCAGCAGCTTGGAGGGGGGAGCCACTGAAGCTTTCTTT

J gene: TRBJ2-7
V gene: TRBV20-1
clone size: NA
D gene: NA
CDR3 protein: CSARLEGAYEQYF
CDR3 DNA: TGCAGTGCTAGACTAGAAGGGGCCTACGAGCAGTACTTC

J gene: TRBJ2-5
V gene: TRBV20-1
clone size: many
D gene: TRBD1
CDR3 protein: CSALRTGPNTQYF
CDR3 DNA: TGCAGTGCCCTGAGGACAGGGCCTAATACCCAGTACTTC

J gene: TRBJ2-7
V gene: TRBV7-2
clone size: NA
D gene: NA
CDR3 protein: CASSLGTLYEQYF
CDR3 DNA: TGTGCCAGCAGCTTGGGGACCCTATACGAGCAGTACTTC

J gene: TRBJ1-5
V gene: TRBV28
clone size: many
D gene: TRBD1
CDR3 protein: CASNRDSYQPQHF
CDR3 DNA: TGTGCCAGCAACAGGGACAGCTATCAGCCCCAGCATTTT

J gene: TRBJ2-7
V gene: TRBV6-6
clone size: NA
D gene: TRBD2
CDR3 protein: CASSYTKAGHYYEQYF
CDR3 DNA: TGTGCCAGCAGTTACACCAAAGCGGGGCATTACTACGAGCAGTACTTC

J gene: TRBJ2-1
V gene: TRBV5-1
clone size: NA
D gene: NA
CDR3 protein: CASSLAGLQGGNNEQFF
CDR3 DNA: TGCGCCAGCAGCTTGGCGGGGCTCCAGGGTGGCAACAATGAGCAGTTTTTC

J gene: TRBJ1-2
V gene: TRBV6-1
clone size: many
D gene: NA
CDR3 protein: CASSEGGGGYTF
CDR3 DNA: TGTGCCAGCAGTGAAGGAGGAGGGGGCTACACCTTC

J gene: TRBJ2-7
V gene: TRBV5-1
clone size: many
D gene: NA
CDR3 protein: CASSLGGVPSYEQYF
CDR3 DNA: TGCGCCAGCAGCTTGGGGGGGGTCCCCTCCTACGAGCAGTACTTC

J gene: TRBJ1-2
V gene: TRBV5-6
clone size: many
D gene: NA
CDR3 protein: CASSVGQTYGYTF
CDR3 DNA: TGTGCCAGCAGCGTTGGACAGACCTATGGCTACACCTTC

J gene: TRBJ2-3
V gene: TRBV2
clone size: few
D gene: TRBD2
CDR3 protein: CASSGLAGMADTQYF
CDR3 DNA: TGTGCCAGCAGTGGACTAGCGGGAATGGCAGATACGCAGTATTTT

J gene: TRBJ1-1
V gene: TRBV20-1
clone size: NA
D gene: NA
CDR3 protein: CSAFRSNTESFF
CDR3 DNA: TGCAGTGCGTTTCGGTCGAACACTGAATCTTTCTTT

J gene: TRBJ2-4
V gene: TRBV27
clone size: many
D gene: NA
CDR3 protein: CAIAQQGSPKAKNIQYF
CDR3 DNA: TGTGCCATTGCACAGCAGGGATCGCCCAAAGCCAAAAACATTCAGTACTTC

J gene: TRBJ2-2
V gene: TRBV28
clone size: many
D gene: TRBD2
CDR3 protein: CASSLRGVVNTGELFF
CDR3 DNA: TGTGCCAGCAGTTTACGGGGGGTGGTGAACACCGGGGAGCTGTTTTTT

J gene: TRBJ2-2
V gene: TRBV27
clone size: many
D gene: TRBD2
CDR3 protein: CASSFLAGGGNTGELFF
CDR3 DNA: TGTGCCAGCAGTTTCCTAGCGGGAGGGGGGAACACCGGGGAGCTGTTTTTT

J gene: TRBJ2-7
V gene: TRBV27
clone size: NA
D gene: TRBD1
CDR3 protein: CASRRGTGATYEQYF
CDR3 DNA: TGTGCCAGCAGGCGGGGGACAGGGGCAACATACGAGCAGTACTTC

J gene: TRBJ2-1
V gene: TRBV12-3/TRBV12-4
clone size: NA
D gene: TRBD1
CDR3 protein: CASSLRTGLGYEQLF
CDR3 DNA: TGTGCCAGCAGTTTACGGACAGGTTTAGGTTATGAGCAGCTCTTC

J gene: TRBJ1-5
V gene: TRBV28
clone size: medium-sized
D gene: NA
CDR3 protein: CASSLSGGRRSNQPQHF
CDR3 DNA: TGTGCCAGCAGTTTAAGTGGGGGCCGTCGTAGCAATCAGCCCCAGCATTTT

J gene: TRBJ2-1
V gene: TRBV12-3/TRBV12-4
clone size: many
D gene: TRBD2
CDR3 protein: CASSLSGGYDEQFF
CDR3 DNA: TGTGCCAGCAGTTTATCGGGGGGATACGATGAGCAGTTCTTC

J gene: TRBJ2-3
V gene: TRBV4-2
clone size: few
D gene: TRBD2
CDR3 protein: CASSQERASGTDTQYF
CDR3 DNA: TGTGCCAGCAGCCAAGAGAGGGCTAGCGGAACAGATACGCAGTATTTT

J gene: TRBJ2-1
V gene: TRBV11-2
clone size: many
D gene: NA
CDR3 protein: CASSLVGSSYNEQFF
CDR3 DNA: TGTGCCAGCAGCTTAGTCGGGAGCTCCTACAATGAGCAGTTCTTC

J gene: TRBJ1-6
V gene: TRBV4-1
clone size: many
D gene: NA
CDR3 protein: CASRSLLRESSYNSPLHF
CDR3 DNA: TGCGCCAGCCGAAGCCTTCTCAGAGAGAGCTCCTATAATTCACCCCTCCACTTT

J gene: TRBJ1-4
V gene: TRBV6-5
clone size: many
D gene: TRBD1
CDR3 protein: CASSYSRDRREKLFF
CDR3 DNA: TGTGCCAGCAGTTACTCTAGGGACAGGAGGGAAAAACTGTTTTTT

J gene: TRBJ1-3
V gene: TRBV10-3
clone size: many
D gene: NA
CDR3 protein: CAINPEGGSSGNTIYF
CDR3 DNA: TGTGCCATCAACCCAGAAGGGGGATCCTCTGGAAACACCATATATTTT

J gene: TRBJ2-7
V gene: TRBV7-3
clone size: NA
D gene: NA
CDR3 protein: CASSFVQGVDQYF
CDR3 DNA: TGTGCCAGCAGCTTCGTACAGGGCGTCGATCAGTACTTC

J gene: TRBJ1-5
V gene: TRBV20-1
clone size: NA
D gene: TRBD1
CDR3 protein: CSANQGAGNQPQHF
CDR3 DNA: TGCAGTGCTAATCAGGGGGCGGGCAATCAGCCCCAGCATTTT

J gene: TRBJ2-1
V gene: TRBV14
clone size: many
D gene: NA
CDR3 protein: CASSQDWSLGLDNEQFF
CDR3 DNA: TGTGCCAGCAGCCAAGATTGGTCCCTTGGACTGGACAATGAGCAGTTCTTC

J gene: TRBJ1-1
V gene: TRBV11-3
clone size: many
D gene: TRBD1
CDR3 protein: CASSLGQGDGTEAFF
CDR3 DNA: TGTGCCAGCAGCTTAGGACAGGGGGATGGTACTGAAGCTTTCTTT

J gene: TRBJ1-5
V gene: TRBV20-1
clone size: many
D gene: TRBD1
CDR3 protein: CSAGQGAGQPQHF
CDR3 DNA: TGCAGTGCTGGACAGGGGGCCGGTCAGCCCCAGCATTTT

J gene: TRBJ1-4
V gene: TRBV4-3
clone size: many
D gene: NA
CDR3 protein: CASSQAFRQAGEKLFF
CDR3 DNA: TGCGCCAGCAGCCAAGCTTTTAGACAAGCAGGTGAAAAACTGTTTTTT

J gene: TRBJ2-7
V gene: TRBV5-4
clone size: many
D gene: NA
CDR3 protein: CASSSTYEQYF
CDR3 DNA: TGTGCCAGCAGCTCGACCTACGAGCAGTACTTC

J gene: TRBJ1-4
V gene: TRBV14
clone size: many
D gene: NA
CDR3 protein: CASSQGVRDEKLFF
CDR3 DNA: TGTGCCAGCAGCCAAGGAGTCAGAGATGAAAAACTGTTTTTT

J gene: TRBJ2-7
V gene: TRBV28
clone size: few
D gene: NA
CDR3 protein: CASKWGAVSSYEQYF
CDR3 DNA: TGTGCCAGCAAATGGGGAGCGGTAAGCTCCTACGAGCAGTACTTC

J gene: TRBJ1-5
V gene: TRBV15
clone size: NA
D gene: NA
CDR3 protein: CATSRGTGSFSNQPQHF
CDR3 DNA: TGTGCCACTAGCCGGGGTACAGGATCCTTTAGCAATCAGCCCCAGCATTTT

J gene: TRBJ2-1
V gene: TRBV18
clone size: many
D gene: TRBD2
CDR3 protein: CASSQREVGNEQFF
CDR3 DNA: TGTGCCAGTTCCCAGCGGGAGGTCGGCAATGAGCAGTTCTTC

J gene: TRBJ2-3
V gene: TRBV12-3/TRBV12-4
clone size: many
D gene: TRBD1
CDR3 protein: CASSRDSWGDTQYF
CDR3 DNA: TGTGCCAGCAGCCGGGACAGCTGGGGAGATACGCAGTATTTT

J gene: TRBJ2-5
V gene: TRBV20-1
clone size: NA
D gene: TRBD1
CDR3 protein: CSARERVTRTGNKETQYF
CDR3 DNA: TGCAGTGCTAGAGAGAGGGTTACACGGACAGGGAATAAGGAGACCCAGTACTTC

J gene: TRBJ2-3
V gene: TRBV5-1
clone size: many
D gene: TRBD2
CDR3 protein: CASSPGLAGLTDTQYF
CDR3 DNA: TGCGCCAGCAGTCCCGGACTAGCGGGGCTCACAGATACGCAGTATTTT

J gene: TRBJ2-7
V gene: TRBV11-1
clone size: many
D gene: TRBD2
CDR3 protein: CASSFGTAGGSYEQYF
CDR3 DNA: TGTGCCAGCAGCTTCGGGACAGCGGGAGGGTCCTACGAGCAGTACTTC

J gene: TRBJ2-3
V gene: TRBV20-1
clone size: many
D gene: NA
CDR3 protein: CSARDRGPPDTQYF
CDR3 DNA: TGCAGTGCTAGAGATCGGGGCCCACCGGATACGCAGTATTTT

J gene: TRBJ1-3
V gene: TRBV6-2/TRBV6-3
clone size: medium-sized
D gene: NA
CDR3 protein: CASRIGNTIYF
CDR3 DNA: TGTGCCAGCAGGATTGGAAACACCATATATTTT

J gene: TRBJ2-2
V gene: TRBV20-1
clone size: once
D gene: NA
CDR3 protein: CSARGMGVGELFF
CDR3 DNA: TGCAGTGCTAGAGGTATGGGGGTCGGGGAGCTGTTTTTT

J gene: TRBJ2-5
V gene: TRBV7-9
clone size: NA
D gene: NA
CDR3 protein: CASLGAKRQETQYF
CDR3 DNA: TGTGCCAGCCTGGGAGCAAAGCGTCAAGAGACCCAGTACTTC